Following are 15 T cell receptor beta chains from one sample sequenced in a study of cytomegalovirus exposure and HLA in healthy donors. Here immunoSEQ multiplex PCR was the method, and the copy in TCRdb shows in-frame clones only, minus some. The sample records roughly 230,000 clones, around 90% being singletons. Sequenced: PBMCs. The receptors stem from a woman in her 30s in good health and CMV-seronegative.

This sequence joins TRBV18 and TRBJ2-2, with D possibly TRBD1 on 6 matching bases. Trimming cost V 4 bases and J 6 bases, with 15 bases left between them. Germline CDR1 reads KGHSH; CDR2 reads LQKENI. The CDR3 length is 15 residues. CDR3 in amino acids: CASSLKQQGAGELFF. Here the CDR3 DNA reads TGTGCCAGCTCACTGAAACAACAGGGTGCCGGGGAGCTGTTTTTT.

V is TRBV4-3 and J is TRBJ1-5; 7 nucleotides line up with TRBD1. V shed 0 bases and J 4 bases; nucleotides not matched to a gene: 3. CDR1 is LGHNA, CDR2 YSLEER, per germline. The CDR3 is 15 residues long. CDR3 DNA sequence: TGCGCCAGCAGCCAAGAGGGGACAGTTAATCAGCCCCAGCATTTT. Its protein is CASSQEGTVNQPQHF.

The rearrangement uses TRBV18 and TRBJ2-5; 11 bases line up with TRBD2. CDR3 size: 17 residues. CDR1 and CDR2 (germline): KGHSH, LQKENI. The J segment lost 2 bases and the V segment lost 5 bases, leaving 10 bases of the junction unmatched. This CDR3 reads CASSVLAGGARQETQYF. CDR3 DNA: TGTGCCAGCTCAGTCCTAGCGGGAGGAGCCCGGCAAGAGACCCAGTACTTC. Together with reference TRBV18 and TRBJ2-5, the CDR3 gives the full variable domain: NAGVMQNPRHLVRRRGQEARLRCSPMKGHSHVYWYRQLPEEGLKFMVYLQKENIIDESGMPKERFSAEFPKEGPSILRIQQVVRGDSAAYFCASSVLAGGARQETQYFGPGTRLLVL.

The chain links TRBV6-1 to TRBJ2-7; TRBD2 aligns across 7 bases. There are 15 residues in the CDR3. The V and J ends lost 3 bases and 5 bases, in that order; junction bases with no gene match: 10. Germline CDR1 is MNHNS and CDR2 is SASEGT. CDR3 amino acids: CASSDRLAASNEQYF. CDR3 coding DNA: TGTGCCAGCAGTGACCGGCTAGCGGCAAGCAACGAGCAGTACTTC.

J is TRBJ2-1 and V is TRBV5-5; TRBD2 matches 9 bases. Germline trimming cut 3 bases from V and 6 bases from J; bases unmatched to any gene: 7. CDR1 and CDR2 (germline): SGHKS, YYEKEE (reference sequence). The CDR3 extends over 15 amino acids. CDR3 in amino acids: CASSYIAGVRNEQFF. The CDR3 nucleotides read TGTGCCAGCAGCTATATAGCGGGAGTCCGCAATGAGCAGTTCTTC. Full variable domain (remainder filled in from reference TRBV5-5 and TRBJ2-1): DAGVTQSPTHLIKTRGQQVTLRCSPISGHKSVSWYQQVLGQGPQFIFQYYEKEERGRGNFPDRFSARQFPNYSSELNVNALLLGDSALYLCASSYIAGVRNEQFFGPGTRLTVL.

The CDR3 bases are TGTGCCAGCAGTGGGAGGCAAAAGAGCGAGCAGTACTTC. Protein product: CASSGRQKSEQYF. The gene calls are TRBV2 and TRBJ2-7, with TRBD2 as a possible D gene (5 bases). This CDR3 contains 13 residues. In germline, CDR1 is SNHLY, CDR2 FYNNEI. Trimming left V 4 bases short and J 6 bases short, with 13 bases between.

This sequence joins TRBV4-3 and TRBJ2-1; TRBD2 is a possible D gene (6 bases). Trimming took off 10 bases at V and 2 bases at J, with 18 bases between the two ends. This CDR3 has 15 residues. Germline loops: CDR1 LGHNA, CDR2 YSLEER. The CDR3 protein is CANWPGSPPYNEQFF. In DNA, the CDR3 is TGCGCCAACTGGCCCGGGAGTCCCCCCTACAATGAGCAGTTCTTC.

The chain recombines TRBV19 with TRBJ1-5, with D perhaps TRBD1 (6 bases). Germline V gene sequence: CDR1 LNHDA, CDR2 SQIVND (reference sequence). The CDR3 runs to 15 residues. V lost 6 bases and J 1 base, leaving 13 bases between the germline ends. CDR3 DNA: TGTGCCAGTAGAGCAGGGGCAGTAAGCAATCAGCCCCAGCATTTT. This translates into CASRAGAVSNQPQHF.

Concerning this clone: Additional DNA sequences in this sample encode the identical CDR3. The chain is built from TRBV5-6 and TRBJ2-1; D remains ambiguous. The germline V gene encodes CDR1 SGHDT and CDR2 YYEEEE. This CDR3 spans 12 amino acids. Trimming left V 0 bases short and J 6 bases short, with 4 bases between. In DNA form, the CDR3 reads TGTGCCAGCAGCTTGGGCAGCAATGAGCAGTTCTTC. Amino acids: CASSLGSNEQFF.

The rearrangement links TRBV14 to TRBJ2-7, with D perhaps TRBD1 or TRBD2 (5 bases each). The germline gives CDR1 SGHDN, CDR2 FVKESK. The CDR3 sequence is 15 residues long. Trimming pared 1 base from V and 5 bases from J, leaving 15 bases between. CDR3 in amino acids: CASSQVVDRDHEQYF. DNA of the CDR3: TGTGCCAGCAGCCAAGTTGTGGATAGGGACCACGAGCAGTACTTC.

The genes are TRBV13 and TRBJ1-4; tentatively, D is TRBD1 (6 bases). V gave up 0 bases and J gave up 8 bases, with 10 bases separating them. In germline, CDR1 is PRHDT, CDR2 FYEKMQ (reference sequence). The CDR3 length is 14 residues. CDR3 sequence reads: CASSLGTGREKLFF. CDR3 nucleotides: TGTGCCAGCAGCTTAGGCACAGGGAGAGAAAAACTGTTTTTT. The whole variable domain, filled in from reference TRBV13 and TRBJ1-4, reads AAGVIQSPRHLIKEKRETATLKCYPIPRHDTVYWYQQGPGQDPQFLISFYEKMQSDKGSIPDRFSAQQFSDYHSELNMSSLELGDSALYFCASSLGTGREKLFFGSGTQLSVL.

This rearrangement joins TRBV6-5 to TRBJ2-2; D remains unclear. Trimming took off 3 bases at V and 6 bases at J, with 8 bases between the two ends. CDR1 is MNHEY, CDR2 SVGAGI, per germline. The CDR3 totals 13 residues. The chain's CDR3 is CASSYPMAGELFF. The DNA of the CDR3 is TGTGCCAGCAGTTATCCCATGGCCGGGGAGCTGTTTTTT.

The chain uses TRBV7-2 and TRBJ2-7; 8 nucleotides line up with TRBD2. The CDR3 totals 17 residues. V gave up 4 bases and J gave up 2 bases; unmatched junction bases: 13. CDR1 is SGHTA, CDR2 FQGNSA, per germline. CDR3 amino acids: CASSSRRGGRPAYEQYF. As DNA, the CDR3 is TGTGCCAGCAGCTCTAGAAGGGGCGGGAGGCCAGCCTACGAGCAGTACTTC.

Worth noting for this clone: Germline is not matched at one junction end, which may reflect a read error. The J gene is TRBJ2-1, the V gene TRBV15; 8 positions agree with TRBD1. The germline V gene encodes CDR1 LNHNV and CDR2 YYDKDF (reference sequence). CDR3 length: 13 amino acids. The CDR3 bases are TGTGCCACCACCCCTAACCGGGACAGGCCCTTTGTCTTC. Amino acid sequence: CATTPNRDRPFVF.

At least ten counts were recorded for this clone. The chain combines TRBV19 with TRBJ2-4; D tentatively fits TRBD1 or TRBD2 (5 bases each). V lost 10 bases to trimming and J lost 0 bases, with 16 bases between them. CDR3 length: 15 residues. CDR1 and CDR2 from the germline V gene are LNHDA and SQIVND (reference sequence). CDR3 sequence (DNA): TGTGCCACCAGGGACCGCAGACTAGCCAAAAACATTCAGTACTTC. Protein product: CATRDRRLAKNIQYF.